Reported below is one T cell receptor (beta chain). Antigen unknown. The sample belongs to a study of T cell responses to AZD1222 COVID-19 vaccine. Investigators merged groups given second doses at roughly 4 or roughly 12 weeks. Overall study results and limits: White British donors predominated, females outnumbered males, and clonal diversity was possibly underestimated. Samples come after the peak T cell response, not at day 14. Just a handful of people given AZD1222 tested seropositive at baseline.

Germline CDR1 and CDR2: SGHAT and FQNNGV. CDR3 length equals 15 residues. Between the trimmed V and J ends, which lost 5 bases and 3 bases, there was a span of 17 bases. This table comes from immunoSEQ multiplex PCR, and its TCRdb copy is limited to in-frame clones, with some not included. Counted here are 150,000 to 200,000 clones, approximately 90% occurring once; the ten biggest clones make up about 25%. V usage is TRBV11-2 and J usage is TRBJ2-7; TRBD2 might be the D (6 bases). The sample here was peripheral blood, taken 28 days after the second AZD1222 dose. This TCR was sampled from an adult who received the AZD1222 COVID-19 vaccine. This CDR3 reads CASSHAVGDFYEQYF. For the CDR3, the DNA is TGTGCCAGCAGCCACGCGGTGGGGGACTTCTACGAGCAGTACTTC.